This T cell receptor (beta chain) comes out of a study of control samples from healthy donors and cancer patients (dated by TCRdb to the early 2020s). To prepare the library, the immunoSEQ multiplex PCR assay was applied. Not all clones reach the TCRdb copy of this immuneACCESS table, which keeps in-frame sequences only. Checked studies attribute under half of the gap to unresolved V genes and leave the rest unexplained. This sample comprises 150,000 to 200,000 clones, approximately 92% of them detected only once. About 2% of the sample lies in the top ten. Regarding this clone: Which antigen it targets is not known. No base-level quality is on record; no much larger clone is a single base apart.

This sequence was found in a woman between 35 and 50 years old in good health. The sample taken for sequencing was blood.

The CDR3 here reads CASSEYPDRGGYGYTF. The nucleotide sequence is given as TGTGCCAGCAGTGAATACCCCGACAGGGGAGGCTATGGCTACACCTTC. The chain joins TRBV25-1 to TRBJ1-2; TRBD1 matches 8 bases in the middle. The CDR3 runs 16 amino acids, cysteine and phenylalanine included. Only CDR3 DNA is held: 48 bases, read in frame from base 1. From V the trimming removes 0 bases and from J it removes 4 bases, while the gene matches leave 7 bases of the junction unaccounted for. The germline V gene provides CDR1 MGHDK and CDR2 SYGVNS.